This entry lists 23 T cell receptor beta chains sequenced from one sample in a study of blood T cell repertoires in COVID-19 (TCRdb year 2020). Library generation was performed with the immunoSEQ multiplex PCR assay. TCRdb holds this immuneACCESS table with in-frame rearrangements only. Some clones are missing; in checked studies, unresolved V genes explain under half, and the rest has no known cause. The sample records roughly 76,000 clones, more than 90% of which are singletons. The ten largest account for 1.5% of the sample. Sequencing used peripheral blood. Receptors were obtained from a man aged 45-60 years with acute or convalescent COVID-19.

This chain joins TRBV10-3 and TRBJ1-2, with D perhaps TRBD1 (6 bases). Germline V gene lookup returns CDR1 ENHRY and CDR2 SYGVKD. The CDR3 sequence is 16 residues long. The V gene lost 0 bases and the J gene lost 4 bases, with 15 bases spanning the gap. CDR3 protein: CAISESTGSPAYGYTF. CDR3 nucleotide sequence: TGTGCCATCAGTGAGTCCACAGGGTCCCCTGCCTATGGCTACACCTTC.

The rearrangement joins TRBV27 to TRBJ1-4; TRBD1 might be the D (6 bases). The V gene lost 3 bases and the J gene lost 8 bases, with 10 bases spanning the gap. CDR3 length equals 13 residues. Germline CDR1 is MNHEY and CDR2 is SMNVEV (reference sequence). The CDR3 nucleotides read TGTGCCAGCAGTTTCGCCAGGGGCGAAAAACTGTTTTTT. It yields the protein CASSFARGEKLFF.

V and J are TRBV7-3 and TRBJ1-2; the match to TRBD1 covers 11 bases. With V trimmed by 5 bases and J by 8 bases, 4 bases remained unmatched. The germline V gene encodes CDR1 SGHTA and CDR2 FQGTGA. The CDR3 loop spans 13 amino acids. The CDR3 loop is CASSPGQGEGYTF. As DNA, the CDR3 is TGTGCCAGCAGCCCGGGACAGGGGGAAGGCTACACCTTC.

The chain has TRBV7-9 and TRBJ2-7, with a possible D match to TRBD2 (6 bases). Trimming left V 1 base short and J 3 bases short, with 22 bases between. The CDR3 has 18 amino acids. CDR1 SEHNR and CDR2 FQNEAQ come from the germline V gene (reference sequence). The CDR3 loop reads CASSLEGLARGGNYEQYF. The CDR3 nucleotides read TGTGCCAGCAGCTTAGAGGGTCTGGCTCGGGGCGGGAACTACGAGCAGTACTTC.

The chain links TRBV5-5 to TRBJ1-3, with a possible D match to TRBD1 (6 bases). This CDR3 region has 16 residues. V dropped 4 bases and J dropped 2 bases, with 16 bases sitting between them. CDR1 and CDR2 (germline): SGHKS, YYEKEE (reference sequence). CDR3 sequence (DNA): TGTGCCAGCAGCCAAGAAGCAGGGACACCTGGAAACACCATATATTTT. The encoded protein is CASSQEAGTPGNTIYF.

The chain has TRBV5-1 and TRBJ2-7, with 7 positions matching TRBD1. The CDR3 totals 13 residues. V lost 2 bases to trimming and J lost 2 bases; unmatched junction nucleotides: 1. From germline, CDR1 is SGHRS and CDR2 YFSETQ. CDR3 loop: CASSFGQAYEQYF. CDR3 DNA: TGCGCCAGCAGCTTCGGACAGGCCTACGAGCAGTACTTC.

This clone appeared once. V usage is TRBV19 and J usage is TRBJ1-2, with D tentatively TRBD1 (5 bases). Trimming took 5 bases from V and 1 from J, leaving 8 bases between them. The CDR3 is made up of 13 amino acids. Germline CDR1 LNHDA, CDR2 SQIVND (reference sequence). The CDR3 DNA reads TGTGCCAGTAGTCAGACAGATAACTATGGCTACACCTTC. Translated: CASSQTDNYGYTF.

The V call is TRBV30, the J call TRBJ1-5; 8 bases fit TRBD1. With V trimmed by 3 bases and J by 5 bases, 3 bases remained unmatched. This CDR3 contains 13 residues. The germline gives CDR1 GTSNPN, CDR2 SVGIG (reference sequence). CDR3 protein: CAWRDRDDQPQHF. Here the CDR3 DNA reads TGTGCCTGGAGGGACAGGGACGATCAGCCCCAGCATTTT.

The V and J genes are TRBV6-1 and TRBJ1-3, with 8 bases that match TRBD1. The V gene end was trimmed by 5 bases and the J gene end by 2 bases; junction bases not matched to a gene: 5. CDR3 length: 15 residues. Germline V gene data show CDR1 as MNHNS and CDR2 as SASEGT. The CDR3 protein is CASSTPGGTGNTIYF. CDR3 coding DNA: TGTGCCAGCAGTACACCAGGGGGCACTGGAAACACCATATATTTT.

The chain recombines TRBV6-6 with TRBJ2-7; weak D call: TRBD1 (5 bases). Germline-derived CDR1 and CDR2 are MNHNY and SVGAGI (reference sequence). Trimming pared 11 bases from V and 0 bases from J, leaving 14 bases between. This CDR3 spans 13 amino acids. The CDR3, as DNA: TGTGCCTCAGGGCCATCTAGCTCCTACGAGCAGTACGTC. It encodes CASGPSSSYEQYV.

The chain has TRBV6-2 or TRBV6-3 and TRBJ2-7, with TRBD1 matching 9 bases. Unmatched junction bases numbered 4, after V lost 5 bases and J lost 2 bases. This CDR3 spans 14 amino acids. The V gene's germline CDR1 is MNHEY and CDR2 SVGEGT. The CDR3 loop is CASSTWTGAYEQYV. The DNA for the CDR3 is TGTGCCAGCAGTACATGGACAGGGGCCTACGAGCAGTACGTC.

This sequence joins TRBV28 and TRBJ1-2, with 7 bases aligning to TRBD1. Germline lookup yields CDR1 MDHEN and CDR2 SYDVKM. This CDR3 spans 14 amino acids. The junction had 9 bases not matched to a gene; V was cut back by 5 bases and J by 6 bases. CDR3 region: CASSPSGQIHGYTF. CDR3 DNA: TGTGCCAGCAGTCCCTCGGGACAGATCCATGGCTACACCTTC.

This clone was recorded only once. The chain links TRBV28 to TRBJ1-1; 10 bases map to TRBD1. Germline-derived CDR1 and CDR2 are MDHEN and SYDVKM. This CDR3 is built from 14 residues. V lost 6 bases, J lost 4 bases, and 5 bases stayed unmatched. The CDR3 sequence is CASSTRQGATEAFF. The CDR3 nucleotides are TGTGCCAGCAGCACAAGACAGGGGGCCACTGAAGCTTTCTTT.

This sequence joins TRBV3-1 (or the pseudogene TRBV3-2) and TRBJ2-1; the D gene is possibly TRBD2 (5 bases). This CDR3 comprises 15 residues. The germline gives CDR1 LGHDT, CDR2 YNNKEL (reference sequence). Between the trimmed V and J ends, which lost 4 bases and 7 bases, there was a span of 17 bases. The CDR3 bases are TGTGCCAGCAGCCCAGAGGCTAGCTTGGGGAATGAGCAGTTCTTC. Protein sequence: CASSPEASLGNEQFF.

In its sample, this clone was seen a few times. The chain employs TRBV11-1 and TRBJ1-3, with D hard to call. V gave up 0 bases and J gave up 7 bases, with 7 bases separating them. Germline CDR1 is SGHAT and CDR2 is FQDESV (reference sequence). This CDR3 comprises 13 residues. The CDR3 DNA is TGTGCCAGCAGCTTAGCGTCCGAGAACACCATATATTTT. This encodes CASSLASENTIYF.

The V gene is TRBV30, the J gene TRBJ1-4; 7 nucleotides align to TRBD1. The CDR3 runs 14 residues. Germline-derived CDR1 and CDR2 are GTSNPN and SVGIG (reference sequence). Losses at the gene ends were 5 bases for V and 5 bases for J; bases not matched to a gene: 8. This chain's CDR3 is CAWGPGQPNEKLFF. The CDR3 nucleotides are TGTGCCTGGGGACCGGGACAGCCAAATGAAAAACTGTTTTTT.

The chain combines TRBV27 with TRBJ1-1, with a tentative D call TRBD1 (6 bases). V lost 2 bases to trimming and J lost 1 base, with 11 bases between them. There are 15 residues in the CDR3. CDR1 and CDR2 (germline): MNHEY, SMNVEV (reference sequence). CDR3 in DNA: TGTGCCAGCAGTTTAGTTTGGACAGCGAACACTGAAGCTTTCTTT. It translates to CASSLVWTANTEAFF.

This chain connects TRBV5-4 to TRBJ1-6; D possibly corresponds to TRBD1 (5 bases). The CDR3 is made up of 14 amino acids. Looked up from germline, CDR1 is SGHNT and CDR2 is YYREEE (reference sequence). The ends were cut back, 2 bases at V and 9 bases at J, with 12 bases in the middle. The CDR3 here is CASSFFGDFSPLHF. CDR3 in DNA: TGTGCCAGCAGCTTCTTCGGGGACTTTTCACCCCTCCACTTT.

This clone has a single count. The chain has TRBV7-3 and TRBJ2-3, with D unresolved. Trimming took off 1 base at V and 1 base at J, with 9 bases between the two ends. There are 15 residues in the CDR3. Germline V lookup: CDR1 SGHTA, CDR2 FQGTGA. The CDR3 loop reads CASSLNSQGTDTQYF. CDR3 nucleotides: TGTGCCAGCAGCTTAAACTCCCAGGGCACAGATACGCAGTATTTT.

The chain has TRBV7-2 and TRBJ2-4; 7 bases map to TRBD1. Germline V lookup: CDR1 SGHTA, CDR2 FQGNSA. V was clipped by 4 bases and J by 9 bases; unmatched bases: 6. This CDR3 has 13 residues. The CDR3 DNA follows: TGTGCCAGCAGCTCTACAGGGGTGGGCATTCAGTACTTC. Its translation: CASSSTGVGIQYF.

V usage is TRBV28 and J usage is TRBJ1-1, with D possibly matching TRBD1 (5 bases). V gave up 7 bases and J gave up 2 bases, with 8 bases separating them. Germline CDR1 reads MDHEN; CDR2 reads SYDVKM. This CDR3 is built from 12 residues. CDR3 nucleotide sequence: TGTGCCAGCATGGACACAAACACTGAAGCTTTCTTT. Translated, it gives CASMDTNTEAFF.

The CDR3 protein is CASRPRGTLPEQFF. The CDR3 DNA sequence: TGTGCCAGCAGGCCCCGGGGAACCCTTCCTGAGCAGTTCTTC. The chain couples TRBV27 to TRBJ2-1, with a weak D call TRBD2 (5 bases). The germline gives CDR1 MNHEY, CDR2 SMNVEV (reference sequence). CDR3 size: 14 residues. V lost 6 bases, J lost 9 bases, and 18 bases lay in between.

The chain joins TRBV28 to TRBJ1-1, with 7 bases that match TRBD1. Per germline, CDR1 MDHEN and CDR2 SYDVKM. This CDR3 has 12 residues. V gave up 10 bases and J gave up 5 bases; unmatched junction bases: 7. In nucleotides, the CDR3 is TGTGCCACCGGGGGGGGACAGACTGAAGCTTTCTTT. This sequence encodes CATGGGQTEAFF.